These 18 T cell receptor beta chains were sequenced from one sample in a study of technical replicates of blood from several donors. Clones were sequenced by immunoSEQ multiplex PCR, and TCRdb holds only the in-frame ones, with some missing. Seen here are about 80,000 clones, roughly 94% observed once, and the top ten hold under 0.4%. The sequenced sample consisted of T cells isolated from PBMCs. The source of these receptors is a human donor in good health.

The rearrangement uses TRBV11-2 and TRBJ2-3, with 7 bases aligning to TRBD2. The V gene end was trimmed by 4 bases and the J gene end by 2 bases; junction bases not matched to a gene: 9. The CDR3 runs 16 residues. Looked up from germline, CDR1 is SGHAT and CDR2 is FQNNGV. Here the CDR3 reads CASSSLTGGPTDTQYF. DNA for the CDR3: TGTGCCAGCAGCTCCCTAACGGGAGGACCCACAGATACGCAGTATTTT.

The chain links TRBV30 to TRBJ1-1; perhaps TRBD1 as D (5 bases). CDR3 length equals 11 residues. Germline V gene sequence: CDR1 GTSNPN, CDR2 SVGIG (reference sequence). The ends were cut back, 3 bases at V and 11 bases at J, with 13 bases in the middle. The CDR3 is CAWSETVPAFF. The CDR3, as DNA: TGTGCCTGGAGCGAGACAGTCCCGGCTTTCTTT.

The count of this clone is one. The chain is built from TRBV19 and TRBJ1-2; TRBD1 matches at 7 bases. J gave up 7 bases and V 5 bases, and 7 bases lay outside the gene matches. CDR3 length: 13 residues. Looked up from germline, CDR1 is LNHDA and CDR2 is SQIVND (reference sequence). The CDR3 protein is CASSQQGVGGYTF. CDR3 nucleotides: TGTGCCAGTAGTCAGCAGGGGGTAGGTGGCTACACCTTC.

The CDR3 DNA follows: TGTGCCATACGGGGGGGCCCATACAATGAGCAGTTCTTC. Translation: CAIRGGPYNEQFF. V gene TRBV28 combines with J gene TRBJ2-1; 8 bases agree with TRBD2. CDR1 is MDHEN and CDR2 is SYDVKM in the germline V gene. J lost 4 bases, V lost 10 bases, and 6 bases had no gene match. The CDR3 spans 13 residues.

The chain recombines TRBV2 with TRBJ2-1, with D perhaps matching TRBD2 (6 bases). This CDR3 spans 12 amino acids. Trimming removed 6 bases at V and 5 bases at J, with 8 bases between. The germline gives CDR1 SNHLY, CDR2 FYNNEI. The CDR3 nucleotides read TGTGCCAGCAGGGACTATCACAATGAGCAGTTCTTC. It yields the protein CASRDYHNEQFF. Full variable domain (missing parts from reference TRBV2 and TRBJ2-1): EPEVTQTPSHQVTQMGQEVILRCVPISNHLYFYWYRQILGQKVEFLVSFYNNEISEKSEIFDDQFSVERPDGSNFTLKIRSTKLEDSAMYFCASRDYHNEQFFGPGTRLTVL.

V usage is TRBV2 and J usage is TRBJ2-1; 10 bases fit TRBD2. V shed 5 bases, J shed 7 bases, and the junction held 5 bases outside the gene matches. The germline CDR1 and CDR2 sequences are SNHLY and FYNNEI. The CDR3 has 14 amino acids. This CDR3 reads CASSPTSGTNEQFF. CDR3 sequence (DNA): TGTGCCAGCAGTCCCACTAGCGGGACAAATGAGCAGTTCTTC.

This clone was recorded once. The V gene is TRBV19, the J gene TRBJ1-1, with D hard to call. The V end was cut by 6 bases, the J end by 0 bases, with 11 bases between. The CDR3 totals 14 residues. Looked up from germline, CDR1 is LNHDA and CDR2 is SQIVND (reference sequence). For the CDR3, the DNA is TGTGCCAGTAGGCGAGACAATTTGAACACTGAAGCTTTCTTT. Translation: CASRRDNLNTEAFF.

This sequence joins TRBV7-8 and TRBJ2-1, with no clear D. The CDR3 runs to 13 residues. V dropped 2 bases and J dropped 9 bases, with 11 bases sitting between them. Germline CDR1 is SGHVS and CDR2 is FQNEAQ. The CDR3 DNA reads TGTGCCAGCAGCTTAACAGTTATGGCTGAGCAGTTCTTC. Protein product: CASSLTVMAEQFF.

V and J are TRBV18 and TRBJ1-1; D possibly corresponds to TRBD1 (5 bases). In germline, CDR1 is KGHSH, CDR2 LQKENI. This CDR3 comprises 12 residues. The germline V and J ends were trimmed by 3 bases and 5 bases, with 7 bases remaining between them. The chain's CDR3 is CASSPSGTEAFF. CDR3 sequence (DNA): TGTGCCAGCTCACCCTCAGGGACTGAAGCTTTCTTT.

The chain employs TRBV18 and TRBJ2-1; 9 bases match TRBD2. The CDR3 sequence is 18 residues long. The J segment lost 0 bases and the V segment lost 3 bases, leaving 9 bases of the junction unmatched. CDR1 and CDR2 from the germline V gene are KGHSH and LQKENI. CDR3: CASSPELAGMSSYNEQFF. The DNA for the CDR3 is TGTGCCAGCTCACCGGAGCTAGCGGGAATGAGCTCCTACAATGAGCAGTTCTTC. Full variable domain (outside the CDR3, taken from reference TRBV18 and TRBJ2-1): NAGVMQNPRHLVRRRGQEARLRCSPMKGHSHVYWYRQLPEEGLKFMVYLQKENIIDESGMPKERFSAEFPKEGPSILRIQQVVRGDSAAYFCASSPELAGMSSYNEQFFGPGTRLTVL.

V gene TRBV28 combines with J gene TRBJ2-7; TRBD1 might be the D (5 bases). Looked up from germline, CDR1 is MDHEN and CDR2 is SYDVKM. V was shortened by 6 bases and J by 3 bases, with 15 bases between the two germline ends. CDR3 length: 14 residues. The CDR3 nucleotides read TGTGCCAGCAGACCTGCAGGGTTGCACTACGAGCAGTACTTC. Its translation is CASRPAGLHYEQYF.

The genes are TRBV28 and TRBJ2-2; D call uncertain. V gave up 1 base and J gave up 2 bases, with 5 bases separating them. Germline lookup yields CDR1 MDHEN and CDR2 SYDVKM. The CDR3 spans 14 residues. Written as DNA, the CDR3 is TGTGCCAGCAGTTTATTAGCCAACACCGGGGAGCTGTTTTTT. Protein product: CASSLLANTGELFF. The whole variable domain, filled in from reference TRBV28 and TRBJ2-2, reads DVKVTQSSRYLVKRTGEKVFLECVQDMDHENMFWYRQDPGLGLRLIYFSYDVKMKEKGDIPEGYSVSREKKERFSLILESASTNQTSMYLCASSLLANTGELFFGEGSRLTVL.

The chain employs TRBV27 and TRBJ2-5, with TRBD1 as a possible D gene (6 bases). The germline V and J ends were trimmed by 5 bases and 5 bases, with 18 bases remaining between them. The CDR3 covers 15 residues. Germline V gene lookup returns CDR1 MNHEY and CDR2 SMNVEV (reference sequence). The CDR3 DNA reads as TGTGCCAGCAGTATTACAAACAGGGTTTGGGAGACCCAGTACTTC. It translates to CASSITNRVWETQYF.

The chain uses TRBV4-1 and TRBJ2-2; 7 bases fit TRBD1. The junction had 8 bases not matched to a gene; V was cut back by 0 bases and J by 4 bases. The CDR3 has 17 amino acids. Per the germline V gene, CDR1 is MGHRA and CDR2 is YSYEKL. In DNA form, the CDR3 reads TGCGCCAGCAGCCAAGATTGGATAGGGGGCCTCACCGGGGAGCTGTTTTTT. As protein: CASSQDWIGGLTGELFF.

This sequence joins TRBV6-1 and TRBJ2-1; the D is unclear. The V end lost 5 bases, the J end lost 5 bases, and 10 bases lay between the germline ends. The CDR3 runs to 13 residues. Germline loops: CDR1 MNHNS, CDR2 SASEGT. The CDR3 region has the DNA TGTGCCAGCAGTATGCGATCCAACAATGAGCAGTTCTTC. Amino acid sequence: CASSMRSNNEQFF.

V is TRBV11-2 and J is TRBJ2-5, with TRBD2 matching 12 bases. The germline V gene has CDR1 SGHAT and CDR2 FQNNGV. The CDR3 sequence is 16 residues long. V gave up 5 bases and J gave up 2 bases; unmatched junction bases: 6. This CDR3 reads CASSHGLAGQQETQYF. Here the CDR3 DNA reads TGTGCCAGCAGCCACGGACTAGCGGGGCAGCAAGAGACCCAGTACTTC. The full variable domain, with the rest looked up from reference TRBV11-2 and TRBJ2-5, is EAGVAQSPRYKIIEKRQSVAFWCNPISGHATLYWYQQILGQGPKLLIQFQNNGVVDDSQLPKDRFSAERLKGVDSTLKIQPAKLEDSAVYLCASSHGLAGQQETQYFGPGTRLLVL.

The CDR3 region is CASRQTGTDTDTQYF. CDR3 DNA: TGTGCCAGCAGACAAACCGGGACAGACACAGATACGCAGTATTTT. The chain links TRBV7-6 to TRBJ2-3; 7 bases agree with TRBD1. CDR1 SGHVS and CDR2 FNYEAQ come from the germline V gene. The CDR3 is 15 residues long. V trimming: 6 bases; J trimming: 2 bases; junction bases outside the gene matches: 8.

The chain uses TRBV7-2 and TRBJ2-1; the D gene is possibly TRBD2 (6 bases). The CDR3 covers 16 residues. Germline assignment: CDR1 SGHTA and CDR2 FQGNSA. Trimming stripped 1 base from V and 3 bases from J, with 13 bases between. CDR3 nucleotide sequence: TGTGCCAGCAGCTTAGGTCGGGAGCTCCTCTACAATGAGCAGTTCTTC. Translating gives CASSLGRELLYNEQFF. Filled out from reference TRBV7-2 and TRBJ2-1, the complete variable domain reads GAGVSQSPSNKVTEKGKDVELRCDPISGHTALYWYRQSLGQGLEFLIYFQGNSAPDKSGLPSDRFSAERTGGSVSTLTIQRTQQEDSAVYLCASSLGRELLYNEQFFGPGTRLTVL.